This entry is about one TCR beta chain. Its antigen is unknown. The CDR3 runs 14 residues. V lost 6 bases and J 2 bases, leaving 12 bases between the germline ends. Germline V gene lookup returns CDR1 SNHLY and CDR2 FYNNEI. TCRdb's copy holds only in-frame clones and misses some; the assay was immunoSEQ multiplex PCR. Among roughly 57,000 clones listed, roughly 90% were seen once. The source of the sample is a study of CD4 T cells in relation to SARS-CoV-2 and coronaviruses. Study-wide results and limits: No crossreactivity against non-spike viral proteins was tested here.

Before the COVID-19 pandemic, during about 2010-2018, CD4+ T cells were taken from unexposed donors. J is TRBJ2-3 and V is TRBV2; D perhaps matches TRBD1 (6 bases). The receptor was isolated from a human donor in good health. The sequencing input was memory CD4+ T cells from PBMCs. The CDR3 loop reads CASRARTATDTQYF. CDR3 nucleotides: TGTGCCAGCAGAGCCAGGACAGCCACAGATACGCAGTATTTT.